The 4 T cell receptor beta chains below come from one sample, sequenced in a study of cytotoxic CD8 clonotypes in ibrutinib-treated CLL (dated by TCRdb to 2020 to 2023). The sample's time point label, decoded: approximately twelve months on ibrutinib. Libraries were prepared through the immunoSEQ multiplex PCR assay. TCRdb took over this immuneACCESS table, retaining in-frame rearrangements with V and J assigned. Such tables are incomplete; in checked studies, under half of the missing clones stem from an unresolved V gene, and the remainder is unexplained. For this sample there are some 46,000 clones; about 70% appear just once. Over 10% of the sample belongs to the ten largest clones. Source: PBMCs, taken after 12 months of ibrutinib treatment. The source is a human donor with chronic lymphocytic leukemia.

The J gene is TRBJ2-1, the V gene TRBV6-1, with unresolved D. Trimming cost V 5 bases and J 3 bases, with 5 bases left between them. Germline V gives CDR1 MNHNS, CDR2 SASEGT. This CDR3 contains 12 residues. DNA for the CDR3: TGTGCCAGCAGTTTACACTACAATGAGCAGTTCTTC. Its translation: CASSLHYNEQFF.

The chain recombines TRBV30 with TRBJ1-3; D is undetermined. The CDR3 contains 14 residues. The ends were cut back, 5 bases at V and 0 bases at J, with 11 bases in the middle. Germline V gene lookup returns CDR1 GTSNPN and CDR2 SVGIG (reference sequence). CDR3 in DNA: TGTGCCTGGTCCAAGGTTTTCTCTGGAAACACCATATATTTT. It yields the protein CAWSKVFSGNTIYF.

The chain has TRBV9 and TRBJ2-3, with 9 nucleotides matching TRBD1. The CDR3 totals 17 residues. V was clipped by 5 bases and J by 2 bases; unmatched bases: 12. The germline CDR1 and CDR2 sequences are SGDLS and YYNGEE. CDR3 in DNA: TGTGCCAGCAGTCCAGGCCCCGGGACAGGGATCACAGATACGCAGTATTTT. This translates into CASSPGPGTGITDTQYF.

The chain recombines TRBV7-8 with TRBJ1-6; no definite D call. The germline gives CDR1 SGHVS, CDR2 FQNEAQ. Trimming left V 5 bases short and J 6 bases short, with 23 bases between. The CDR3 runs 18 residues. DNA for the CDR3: TGTGCCAGCAGCAGGCCCCCTTTCTGGGTGTCCAGTAATTCACCCCTCCACTTT. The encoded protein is CASSRPPFWVSSNSPLHF.